This note documents a single T cell receptor beta chain sequence. The antigen remains unidentified. This CDR3 has 12 amino acids. V was cut by 1 base and J by 13 bases, with 10 bases left in between. Germline-derived CDR1 and CDR2 are SEHNR and FQNEAQ (reference sequence). This sample is drawn from a study of T cell responses to AZD1222 COVID-19 vaccine. Study-wide results and limits: Baseline seropositives among AZD1222 recipients totaled only 6 or 7.

Measured with immunoSEQ multiplex PCR; TCRdb has only the in-frame clones, and not every one. In the table there are 90,000 to 110,000 clones, about nine tenths of which are singletons. The chain is built from TRBV7-9 and TRBJ1-4; no firm D call. The specimen was peripheral blood, collected on day 0 of AZD1222 vaccination. This sequence originates from an adult in good health. CDR3: CASSLDPTSLFF. The CDR3 nucleotides are TGTGCCAGCAGCTTAGACCCCACCTCACTGTTTTTT.